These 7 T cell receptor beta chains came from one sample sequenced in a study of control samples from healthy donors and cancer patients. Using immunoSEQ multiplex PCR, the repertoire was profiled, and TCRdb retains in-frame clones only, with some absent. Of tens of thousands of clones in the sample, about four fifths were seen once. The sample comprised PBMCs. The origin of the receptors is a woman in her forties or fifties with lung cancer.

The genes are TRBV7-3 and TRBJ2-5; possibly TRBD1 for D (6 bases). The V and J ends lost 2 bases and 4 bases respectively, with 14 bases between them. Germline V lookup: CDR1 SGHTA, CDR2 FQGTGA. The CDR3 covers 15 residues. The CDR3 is CASSLWAGAGETQYF. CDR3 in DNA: TGTGCCAGCAGCTTATGGGCAGGGGCGGGAGAGACCCAGTACTTC.

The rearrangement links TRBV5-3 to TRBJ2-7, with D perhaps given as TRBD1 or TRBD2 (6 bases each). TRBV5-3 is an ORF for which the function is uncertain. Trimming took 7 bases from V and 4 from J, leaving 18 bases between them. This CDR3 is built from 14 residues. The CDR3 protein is CARPRGLPSYEQYF. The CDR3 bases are TGTGCCAGACCTCGGGGGCTCCCTTCTTACGAGCAGTACTTC.

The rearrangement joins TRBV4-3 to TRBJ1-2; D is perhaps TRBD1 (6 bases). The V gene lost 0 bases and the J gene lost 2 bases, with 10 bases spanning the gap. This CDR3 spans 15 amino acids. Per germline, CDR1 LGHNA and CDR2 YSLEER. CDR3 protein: CASSQEGRGNYGYTF. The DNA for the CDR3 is TGCGCCAGCAGCCAAGAGGGCAGGGGAAACTATGGCTACACCTTC.

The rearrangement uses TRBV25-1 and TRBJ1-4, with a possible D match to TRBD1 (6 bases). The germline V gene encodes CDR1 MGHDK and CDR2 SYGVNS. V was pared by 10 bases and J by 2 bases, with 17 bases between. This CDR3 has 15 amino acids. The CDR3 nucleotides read TGTGCCACCTCTACCCAGGGGCTCACTAATGAAAAACTGTTTTTT. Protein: CATSTQGLTNEKLFF.

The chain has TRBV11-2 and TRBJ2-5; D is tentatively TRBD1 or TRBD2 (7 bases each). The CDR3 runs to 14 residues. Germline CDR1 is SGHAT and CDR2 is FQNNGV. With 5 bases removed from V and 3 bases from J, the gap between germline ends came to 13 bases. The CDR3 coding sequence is TGTGCCAGCAGCGCCCAGGGGGGGGAAGAGACCCAGTACTTC. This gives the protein CASSAQGGEETQYF.

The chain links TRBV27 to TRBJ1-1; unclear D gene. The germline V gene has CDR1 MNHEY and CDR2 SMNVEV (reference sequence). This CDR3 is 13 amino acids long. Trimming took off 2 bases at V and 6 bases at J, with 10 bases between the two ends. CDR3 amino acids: CASSLSGPAEAFF. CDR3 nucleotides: TGTGCCAGCAGTTTAAGTGGGCCCGCTGAAGCTTTCTTT.

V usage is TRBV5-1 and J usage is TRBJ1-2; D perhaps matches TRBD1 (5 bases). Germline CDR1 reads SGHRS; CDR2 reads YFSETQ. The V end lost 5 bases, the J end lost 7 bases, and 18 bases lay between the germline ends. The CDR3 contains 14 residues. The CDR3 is CASSPGVVTGGYTF. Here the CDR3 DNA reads TGCGCCAGCAGTCCGGGGGTGGTCACCGGTGGCTACACCTTC. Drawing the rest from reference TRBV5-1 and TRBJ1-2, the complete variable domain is KAGVTQTPRYLIKTRGQQVTLSCSPISGHRSVSWYQQTPGQGLQFLFEYFSETQRNKGNFPGRFSGRQFSNSRSEMNVSTLELGDSALYLCASSPGVVTGGYTFGSGTRLTVV.